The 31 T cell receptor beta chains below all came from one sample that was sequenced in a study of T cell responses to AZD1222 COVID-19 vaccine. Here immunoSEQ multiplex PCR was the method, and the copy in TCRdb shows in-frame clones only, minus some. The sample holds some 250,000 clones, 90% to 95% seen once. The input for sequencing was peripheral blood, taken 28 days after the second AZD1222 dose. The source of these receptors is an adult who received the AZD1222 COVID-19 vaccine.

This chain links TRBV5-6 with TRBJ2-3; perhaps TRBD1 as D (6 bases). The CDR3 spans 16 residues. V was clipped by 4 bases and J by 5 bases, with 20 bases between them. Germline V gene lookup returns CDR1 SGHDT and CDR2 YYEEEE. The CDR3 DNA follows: TGTGCCAGCAGCATACAGGGACCGGGACGGCGAGATACGCAGTATTTT. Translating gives CASSIQGPGRRDTQYF.

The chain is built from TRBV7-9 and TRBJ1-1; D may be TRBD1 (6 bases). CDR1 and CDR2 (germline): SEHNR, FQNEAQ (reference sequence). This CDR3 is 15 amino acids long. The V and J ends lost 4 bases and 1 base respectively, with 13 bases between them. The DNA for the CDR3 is TGTGCCAGCAGCTCCACACAGGGAGGGAACACTGAAGCTTTCTTT. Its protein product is CASSSTQGGNTEAFF.

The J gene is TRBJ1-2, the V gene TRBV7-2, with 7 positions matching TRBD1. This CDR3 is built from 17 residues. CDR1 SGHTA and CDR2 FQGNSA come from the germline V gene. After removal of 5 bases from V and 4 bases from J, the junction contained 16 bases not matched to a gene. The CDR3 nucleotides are TGTGCCAGCAGCCTCGTACGGACAATGACAGGGACCTATGGCTACACCTTC. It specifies CASSLVRTMTGTYGYTF.

CDR3 sequence reads: CASSFPPGTSGTGELFF. The DNA for the CDR3 is TGTGCCAGCAGCTTCCCCCCCGGGACTAGCGGTACCGGGGAGCTGTTTTTT. The V gene is TRBV7-3, the J gene TRBJ2-2; TRBD2 matches 11 bases. This CDR3 comprises 17 residues. Germline-derived CDR1 and CDR2 are SGHTA and FQGTGA. The V and J ends lost 3 bases and 5 bases, in that order; junction bases with no gene match: 8.

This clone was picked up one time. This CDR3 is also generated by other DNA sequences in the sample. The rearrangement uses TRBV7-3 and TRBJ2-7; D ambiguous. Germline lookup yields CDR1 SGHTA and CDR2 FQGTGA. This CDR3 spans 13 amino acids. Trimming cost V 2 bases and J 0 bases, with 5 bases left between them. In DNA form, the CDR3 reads TGTGCCAGCAGCTTAGGACCCTCCTACGAGCAGTACTTC. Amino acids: CASSLGPSYEQYF. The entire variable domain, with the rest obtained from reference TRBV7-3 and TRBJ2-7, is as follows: GAGVSQTPSNKVTEKGKYVELRCDPISGHTALYWYRQSLGQGPEFLIYFQGTGAADDSGLPNDRFFAVRPEGSVSTLKIQRTERGDSAVYLCASSLGPSYEQYFGPGTRLTVT.

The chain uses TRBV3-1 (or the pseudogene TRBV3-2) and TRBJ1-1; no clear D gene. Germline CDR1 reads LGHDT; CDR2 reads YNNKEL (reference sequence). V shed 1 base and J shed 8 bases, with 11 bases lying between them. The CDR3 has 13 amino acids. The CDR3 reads CASSQGTRVEAFF. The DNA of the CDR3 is TGTGCCAGCAGCCAAGGAACAAGGGTAGAAGCTTTCTTT.

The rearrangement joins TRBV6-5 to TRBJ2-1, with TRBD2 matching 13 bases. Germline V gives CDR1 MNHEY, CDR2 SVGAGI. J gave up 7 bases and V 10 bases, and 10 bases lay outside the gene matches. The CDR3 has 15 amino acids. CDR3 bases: TGTGCCACACGGACTAGCGGGAGAGTAATGAATGAGCAGTTCTTC. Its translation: CATRTSGRVMNEQFF.

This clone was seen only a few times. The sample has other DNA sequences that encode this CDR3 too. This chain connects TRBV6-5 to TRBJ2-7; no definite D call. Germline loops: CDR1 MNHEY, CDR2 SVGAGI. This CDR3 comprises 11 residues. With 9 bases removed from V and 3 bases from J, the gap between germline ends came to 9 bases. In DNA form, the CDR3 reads TGTGCCAGTTCGTCGGTCTACGAGCAGTACTTC. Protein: CASSSVYEQYF.

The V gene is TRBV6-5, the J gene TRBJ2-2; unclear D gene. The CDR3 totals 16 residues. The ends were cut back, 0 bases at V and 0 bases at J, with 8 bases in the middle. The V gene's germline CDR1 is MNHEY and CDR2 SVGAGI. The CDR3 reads CASSYSYRSNTGELFF. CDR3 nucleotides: TGTGCCAGCAGTTACTCGTACAGATCGAACACCGGGGAGCTGTTTTTT.

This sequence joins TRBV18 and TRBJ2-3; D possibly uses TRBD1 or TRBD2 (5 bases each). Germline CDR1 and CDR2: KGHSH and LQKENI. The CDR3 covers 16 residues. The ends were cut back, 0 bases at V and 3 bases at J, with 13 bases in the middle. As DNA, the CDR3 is TGTGCCAGCTCACCACCGGCAGGGAGTAGGACAGATACGCAGTATTTT. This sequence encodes CASSPPAGSRTDTQYF.

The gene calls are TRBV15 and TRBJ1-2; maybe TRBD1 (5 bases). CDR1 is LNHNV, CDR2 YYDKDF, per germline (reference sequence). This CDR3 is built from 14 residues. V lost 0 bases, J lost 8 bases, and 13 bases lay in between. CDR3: CATSRDLGARGYTF. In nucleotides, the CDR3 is TGTGCCACCAGCAGAGACCTAGGGGCGCGGGGCTACACCTTC. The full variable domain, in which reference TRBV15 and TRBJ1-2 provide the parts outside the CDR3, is DAMVIQNPRYQVTQFGKPVTLSCSQTLNHNVMYWYQQKSSQAPKLLFHYYDKDFNNEADTPDNFQSRRPNTSFCFLDIRSPGLGDTAMYLCATSRDLGARGYTFGSGTRLTVV.

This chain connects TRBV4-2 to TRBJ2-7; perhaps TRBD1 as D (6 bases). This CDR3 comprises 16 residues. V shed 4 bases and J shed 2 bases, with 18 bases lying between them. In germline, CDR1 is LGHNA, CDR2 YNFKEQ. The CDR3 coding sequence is TGTGCCAGCAGCCCCCCATCGGGACAACGACCCTACGAGCAGTACTTC. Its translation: CASSPPSGQRPYEQYF.

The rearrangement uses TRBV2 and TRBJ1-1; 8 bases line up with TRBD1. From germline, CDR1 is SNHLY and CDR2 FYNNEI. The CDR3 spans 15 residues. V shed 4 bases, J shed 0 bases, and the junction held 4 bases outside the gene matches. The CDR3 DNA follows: TGTGCCAGCAGTGTTCAGGGGGCTATGAACACTGAAGCTTTCTTT. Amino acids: CASSVQGAMNTEAFF. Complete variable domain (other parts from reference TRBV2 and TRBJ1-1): EPEVTQTPSHQVTQMGQEVILRCVPISNHLYFYWYRQILGQKVEFLVSFYNNEISEKSEIFDDQFSVERPDGSNFTLKIRSTKLEDSAMYFCASSVQGAMNTEAFFGQGTRLTVV.

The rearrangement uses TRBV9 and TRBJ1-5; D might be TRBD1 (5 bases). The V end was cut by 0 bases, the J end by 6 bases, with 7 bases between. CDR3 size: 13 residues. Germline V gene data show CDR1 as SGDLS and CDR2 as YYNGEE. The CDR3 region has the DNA TGTGCCAGCAGCGTAGATGGGGGTCAGCCCCAGCATTTT. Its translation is CASSVDGGQPQHF. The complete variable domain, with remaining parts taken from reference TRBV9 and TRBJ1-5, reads DSGVTQTPKHLITATGQRVTLRCSPRSGDLSVYWYQQSLDQGLQFLIQYYNGEERAKGNILERFSAQQFPDLHSELNLSSLELGDSALYFCASSVDGGQPQHFGDGTRLSIL.

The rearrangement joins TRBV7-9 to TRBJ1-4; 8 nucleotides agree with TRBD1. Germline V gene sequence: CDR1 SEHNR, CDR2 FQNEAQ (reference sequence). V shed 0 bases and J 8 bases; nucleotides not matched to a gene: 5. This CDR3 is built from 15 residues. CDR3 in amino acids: CASSLAETGDEKLFF. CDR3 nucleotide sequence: TGTGCCAGCAGCTTAGCGGAGACAGGGGACGAAAAACTGTTTTTT.

The CDR3: CASSWSFPNSPLHF. The CDR3 DNA is TGCGCCAGCAGCTGGAGTTTTCCCAATTCACCCCTCCACTTT. The V call is TRBV4-3, the J call TRBJ1-6; D remains unclear. The V gene lost 5 bases and the J gene lost 7 bases, with 12 bases spanning the gap. Per germline, CDR1 LGHNA and CDR2 YSLEER. The CDR3 has 14 residues.

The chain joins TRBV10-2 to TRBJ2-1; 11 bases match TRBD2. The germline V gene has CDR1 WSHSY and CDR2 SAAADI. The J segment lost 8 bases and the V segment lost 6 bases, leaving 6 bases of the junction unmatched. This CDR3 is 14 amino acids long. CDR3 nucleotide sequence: TGCGCCAGCAGAACTAGCGGGGGATGGGATGAGCAGTTCTTC. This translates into CASRTSGGWDEQFF.

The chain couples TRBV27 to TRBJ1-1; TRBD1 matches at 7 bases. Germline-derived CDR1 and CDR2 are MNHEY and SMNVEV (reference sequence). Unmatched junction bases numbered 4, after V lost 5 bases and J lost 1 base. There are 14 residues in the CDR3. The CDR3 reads CASSGRDRNTEAFF. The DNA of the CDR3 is TGTGCCAGCAGTGGTCGGGACAGGAACACTGAAGCTTTCTTT.

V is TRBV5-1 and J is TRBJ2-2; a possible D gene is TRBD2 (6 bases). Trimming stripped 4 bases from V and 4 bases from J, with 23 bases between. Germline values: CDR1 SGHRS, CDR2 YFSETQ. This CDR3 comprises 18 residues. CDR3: CASSPEGGSSWGTGELFF. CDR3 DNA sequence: TGCGCCAGCAGCCCAGAAGGAGGGTCTAGCTGGGGCACCGGGGAGCTGTTTTTT.

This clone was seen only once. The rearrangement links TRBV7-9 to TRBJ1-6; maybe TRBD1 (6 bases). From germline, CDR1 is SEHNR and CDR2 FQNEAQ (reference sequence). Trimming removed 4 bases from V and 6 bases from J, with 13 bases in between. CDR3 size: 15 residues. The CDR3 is CASSSLDRPNSPLHF. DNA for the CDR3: TGTGCCAGCAGCTCCCTCGACAGGCCTAATTCACCCCTCCACTTT. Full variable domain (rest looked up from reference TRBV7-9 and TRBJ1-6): DTGVSQNPRHKITKRGQNVTFRCDPISEHNRLYWYRQTLGQGPEFLTYFQNEAQLEKSRLLSDRFSAERPKGSFSTLEIQRTEQGDSAMYLCASSSLDRPNSPLHFGNGTRLTVT.

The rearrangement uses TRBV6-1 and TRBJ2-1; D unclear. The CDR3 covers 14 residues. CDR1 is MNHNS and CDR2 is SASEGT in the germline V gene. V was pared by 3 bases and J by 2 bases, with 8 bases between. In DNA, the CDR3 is TGTGCCAGCAGTGACCAGGTGGCCTACAATGAGCAGTTCTTC. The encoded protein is CASSDQVAYNEQFF.

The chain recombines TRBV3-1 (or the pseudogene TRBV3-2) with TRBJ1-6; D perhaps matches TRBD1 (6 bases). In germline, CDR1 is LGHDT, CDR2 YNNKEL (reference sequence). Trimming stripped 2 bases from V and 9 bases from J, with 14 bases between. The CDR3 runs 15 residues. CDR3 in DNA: TGTGCCAGCAGCCAATATCAAGGGGGAGGTTCACCCCTCCACTTT. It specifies CASSQYQGGGSPLHF.

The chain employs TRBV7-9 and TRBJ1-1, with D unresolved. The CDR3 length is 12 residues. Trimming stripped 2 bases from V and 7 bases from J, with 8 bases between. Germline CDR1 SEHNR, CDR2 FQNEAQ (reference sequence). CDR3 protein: CASSLSLGEAFF. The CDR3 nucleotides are TGTGCCAGCAGCTTATCCTTGGGTGAAGCTTTCTTT. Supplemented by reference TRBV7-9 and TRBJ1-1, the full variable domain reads DTGVSQNPRHKITKRGQNVTFRCDPISEHNRLYWYRQTLGQGPEFLTYFQNEAQLEKSRLLSDRFSAERPKGSFSTLEIQRTEQGDSAMYLCASSLSLGEAFFGQGTRLTVV.

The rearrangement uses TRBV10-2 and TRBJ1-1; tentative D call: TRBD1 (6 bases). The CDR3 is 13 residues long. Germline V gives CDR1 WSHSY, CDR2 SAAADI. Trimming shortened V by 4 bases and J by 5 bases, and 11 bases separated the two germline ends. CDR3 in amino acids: CASSGGRGTEAFF. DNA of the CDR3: TGCGCCAGCAGTGGGGGGCGCGGGACTGAAGCTTTCTTT.

The CDR3 bases are TGTGCCAGCAGCTTAGACGGACAGAGCTACGAGCAGTACTTC. Translating it yields CASSLDGQSYEQYF. This chain joins TRBV7-8 and TRBJ2-7; a possible D gene is TRBD1 (6 bases). Germline V lookup: CDR1 SGHVS, CDR2 FQNEAQ. CDR3 length equals 14 residues. V dropped 1 base and J dropped 3 bases, with 10 bases sitting between them.

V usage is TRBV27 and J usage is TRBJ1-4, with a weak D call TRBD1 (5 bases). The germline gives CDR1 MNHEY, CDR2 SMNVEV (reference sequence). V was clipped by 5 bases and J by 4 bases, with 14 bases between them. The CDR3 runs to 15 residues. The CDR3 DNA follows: TGTGCCAGCAGTCTTTCCGGGACGAATAATGAAAAACTGTTTTTT. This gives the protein CASSLSGTNNEKLFF. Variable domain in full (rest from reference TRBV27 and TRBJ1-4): EAQVTQNPRYLITVTGKKLTVTCSQNMNHEYMSWYRQDPGLGLRQIYYSMNVEVTDKGDVPEGYKVSRKEKRNFPLILESPSPNQTSLYFCASSLSGTNNEKLFFGSGTQLSVL.

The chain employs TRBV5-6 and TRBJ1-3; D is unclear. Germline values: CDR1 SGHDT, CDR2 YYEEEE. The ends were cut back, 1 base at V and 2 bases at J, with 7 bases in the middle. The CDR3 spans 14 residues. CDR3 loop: CASSLRQTGNTIYF. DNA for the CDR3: TGTGCCAGCAGCTTGCGTCAGACTGGAAACACCATATATTTT.

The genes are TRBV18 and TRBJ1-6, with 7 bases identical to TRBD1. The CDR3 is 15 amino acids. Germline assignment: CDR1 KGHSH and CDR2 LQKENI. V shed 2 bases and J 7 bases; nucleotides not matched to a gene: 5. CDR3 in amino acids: CASSPGDSKNSPLHF. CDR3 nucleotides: TGTGCCAGCTCACCAGGGGACAGTAAGAATTCACCCCTCCACTTT.

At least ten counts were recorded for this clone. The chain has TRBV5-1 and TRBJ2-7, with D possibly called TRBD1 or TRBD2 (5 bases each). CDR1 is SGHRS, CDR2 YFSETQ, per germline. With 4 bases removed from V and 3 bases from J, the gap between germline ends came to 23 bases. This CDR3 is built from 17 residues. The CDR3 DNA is TGCGCCAGCAGCACGCCCAAGGGGCCAGATGACTACTACGAGCAGTACTTC. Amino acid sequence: CASSTPKGPDDYYEQYF.

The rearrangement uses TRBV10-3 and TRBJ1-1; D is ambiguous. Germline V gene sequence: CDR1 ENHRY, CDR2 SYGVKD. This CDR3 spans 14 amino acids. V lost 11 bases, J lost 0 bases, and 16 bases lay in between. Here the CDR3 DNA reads TGTGCCGCGGGAGGTCGACAACTGAACACTGAAGCTTTCTTT. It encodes CAAGGRQLNTEAFF.

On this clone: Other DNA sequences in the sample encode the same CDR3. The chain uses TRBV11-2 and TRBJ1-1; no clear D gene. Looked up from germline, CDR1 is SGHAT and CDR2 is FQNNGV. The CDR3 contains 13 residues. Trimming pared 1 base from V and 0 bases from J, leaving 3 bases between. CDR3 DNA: TGTGCCAGCAGCTTAGGGCTGAACACTGAAGCTTTCTTT. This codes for CASSLGLNTEAFF.